This T cell receptor (beta chain) was retrieved from a study of CD8+CD57+ T cells in acquired aplastic anemia. This clonotype was recorded many times. Investigators profiled TCR beta VDJ and CDR3 from genomic DNA template. Each CDR3 protein gets one entry after TCRdb re-called the reads with MiXCR. Counted here are 130,000 or so distinct CDR3 sequences, 40% occurring once; the ten biggest clones make up 2% to 3%. Trimming removed 3 bases from V and 4 bases from J, with 12 bases in between. Looked up from germline, CDR1 is LNHDA and CDR2 is SQIVND (reference sequence). The length of the CDR3 is 15 residues. Patients chosen for sequencing had CD8+CD57+ cells that had expanded, as shown by flow cytometry.

The genes are TRBV19 and TRBJ2-2, with D unresolved. The sample taken for sequencing was sorted CD4+, CD8+, or CD8+CD57+ T cells (not recorded which) from PBMCs. This sequence was found in a human donor with aplastic anemia. The CDR3 DNA is TGTGCCAGTAGTATCCTCGGCTTACGCACCGGGGAGCTGTTTTTT. Amino acid sequence: CASSILGLRTGELFF. Drawing the rest from reference TRBV19 and TRBJ2-2, the complete variable domain is DGGITQSPKYLFRKEGQNVTLSCEQNLNHDAMYWYRQDPGQGLRLIYYSQIVNDFQKGDIAEGYSVSREKKESFPLTVTSAQKNPTAFYLCASSILGLRTGELFFGEGSRLTVL.